The 19 T cell receptor beta chains listed next were all sequenced from one sample in a study of shared clonotypes between healthy human individuals. Profiled with immunoSEQ multiplex PCR; TCRdb holds only in-frame clones, not every one. Counted here are 180,000 or so clones, 85% to 95% occurring once; the ten biggest clones make up 0.067%. The sample taken for sequencing was naive CD4+ T cells sorted from blood. Regarding subset: CD45RA+ positively selected. The receptors were sampled from a young woman in good health.

This chain links TRBV20-1 with TRBJ2-7; TRBD2 is a possible D gene (5 bases). From germline, CDR1 is DFQATT and CDR2 SNEGSKA (reference sequence). This CDR3 is built from 11 residues. For the CDR3, the DNA is TGCAGCCCCAGGAGCGGCAACGAGCAGTACTTC. Its protein is CSPRSGNEQYF.

This rearrangement joins TRBV7-2 to TRBJ2-7; 7 bases are a match to TRBD2. Looked up from germline, CDR1 is SGHTA and CDR2 is FQGNSA. CDR3 length equals 14 residues. Trimming took 4 bases from V and 9 from J; bases not matched to a gene: 12. Here the CDR3 DNA reads TGTGCCAGCAGCTCTCACTCGGGGGGAATGTGGCAGTACTTC. It encodes CASSSHSGGMWQYF. Full variable domain (outside the CDR3, taken from reference TRBV7-2 and TRBJ2-7): GAGVSQSPSNKVTEKGKDVELRCDPISGHTALYWYRQSLGQGLEFLIYFQGNSAPDKSGLPSDRFSAERTGGSVSTLTIQRTQQEDSAVYLCASSSHSGGMWQYFGPGTRLTVT.

The chain combines TRBV29-1 with TRBJ1-2; D gene unclear. Trimming cost V 6 bases and J 0 bases, with 14 bases left between them. The germline gives CDR1 SQVTM, CDR2 ANQGSEA. This CDR3 region has 14 residues. Written as DNA, the CDR3 is TGCAGCGTACGCGTGGGAGGTACTAACTATGGCTACACCTTC. Translating gives CSVRVGGTNYGYTF.

This clone has just one count. V and J are TRBV7-9 and TRBJ1-4; no reliable D call. V was pared by 5 bases and J by 5 bases, with 15 bases between. The CDR3 has 15 amino acids. The germline V gene encodes CDR1 SEHNR and CDR2 FQNEAQ (reference sequence). Here the CDR3 reads CASSPDRFRNEKLFF. CDR3 coding DNA: TGTGCCAGCAGCCCAGACCGGTTCCGGAATGAAAAACTGTTTTTT. Looking up the rest from reference TRBV7-9 and TRBJ1-4 gives the full variable domain: DTGVSQNPRHKITKRGQNVTFRCDPISEHNRLYWYRQTLGQGPEFLTYFQNEAQLEKSRLLSDRFSAERPKGSFSTLEIQRTEQGDSAMYLCASSPDRFRNEKLFFGSGTQLSVL.

The gene calls are TRBV6-5 and TRBJ2-7, with D tentatively TRBD1 (5 bases). Trimming stripped 6 bases from V and 2 bases from J, with 17 bases between. The CDR3 has 15 amino acids. Germline V gene sequence: CDR1 MNHEY, CDR2 SVGAGI. DNA of the CDR3: TGTGCCAGCAGAGATCAGGGTACCTCTCCCTACGAGCAGTACTTC. Translating it yields CASRDQGTSPYEQYF.

The chain joins TRBV19 to TRBJ2-1, with D possibly TRBD1 on 5 matching bases. Germline V gives CDR1 LNHDA, CDR2 SQIVND (reference sequence). Trimming pared 0 bases from V and 6 bases from J, leaving 21 bases between. This CDR3 comprises 18 residues. CDR3 residues: CASSIDFADSGFGNEQFF. The CDR3 bases are TGTGCCAGTAGTATAGATTTCGCTGACAGTGGGTTTGGCAATGAGCAGTTCTTC.

The rearrangement links TRBV27 to TRBJ1-1; no reliable D call. Looked up from germline, CDR1 is MNHEY and CDR2 is SMNVEV (reference sequence). CDR3 size: 18 residues. Trimming cost V 0 bases and J 6 bases, with 23 bases left between them. The DNA of the CDR3 is TGTGCCAGCAGTTTATCAGGTGTGTCAGATACAATTGGCCCTGAAGCTTTCTTT. This translates into CASSLSGVSDTIGPEAFF.

V and J are TRBV30 and TRBJ1-5; possibly TRBD1 for D (6 bases). This CDR3 contains 14 residues. Germline CDR1 GTSNPN, CDR2 SVGIG (reference sequence). V was trimmed by 2 bases and J by 7 bases, leaving 15 bases between them. CDR3 loop: CAWSSGTRLQPQHF. DNA for the CDR3: TGTGCCTGGAGTTCCGGGACACGACTGCAGCCCCAGCATTTT.

V gene TRBV18 combines with J gene TRBJ2-2; maybe TRBD2 (5 bases). The CDR3 length is 17 residues. V was trimmed by 2 bases and J by 1 base, leaving 14 bases between them. Per the germline V gene, CDR1 is KGHSH and CDR2 is LQKENI. The CDR3 region is CASSPIGLSQNTGELFF. In nucleotides, the CDR3 is TGTGCCAGCTCACCAATTGGACTTTCCCAGAACACCGGGGAGCTGTTTTTT.

V and J are TRBV5-6 and TRBJ1-1; D uncertain. V lost 1 base and J 1 base, leaving 17 bases between the germline ends. The CDR3 extends over 17 amino acids. Germline lookup yields CDR1 SGHDT and CDR2 YYEEEE. The CDR3 DNA reads TGTGCCAGCAGCTTGTTGGCCATGGGCGTGGGGAACACTGAAGCTTTCTTT. Amino acid sequence: CASSLLAMGVGNTEAFF.

V gene TRBV27 combines with J gene TRBJ2-3; 8 bases are shared with TRBD2. Trimming at V came to 4 bases and at J to 5 bases, leaving 5 bases not matched to a gene. The CDR3 is 14 amino acids. Germline CDR1 MNHEY, CDR2 SMNVEV (reference sequence). CDR3 sequence: CASSWSGSGDTQYF. The CDR3, as DNA: TGTGCCAGCAGTTGGAGCGGGAGTGGAGATACGCAGTATTTT.

The chain carries TRBV6-5 and TRBJ1-1; TRBD1 might be the D (5 bases). This CDR3 contains 13 residues. Per the germline V gene, CDR1 is MNHEY and CDR2 is SVGAGI. Trimming took off 8 bases at V and 5 bases at J, with 15 bases between the two ends. The CDR3 sequence is CASGAQAGTEAFF. The CDR3 nucleotides are TGTGCCAGCGGGGCGCAGGCGGGTACTGAAGCTTTCTTT.

For this clone: This sample also contains other DNA sequences that code for the same CDR3. The rearrangement uses TRBV5-1 and TRBJ1-5; D is unresolved. Germline CDR1 SGHRS, CDR2 YFSETQ. V was shortened by 4 bases and J by 0 bases, with 5 bases between the two germline ends. The CDR3 loop spans 13 amino acids. The CDR3 spells CASSRDSNQPQHF. As DNA, the CDR3 is TGCGCCAGCAGCCGTGATAGCAATCAGCCCCAGCATTTT.

The J gene is TRBJ1-2, the V gene TRBV30, with a possible D match to TRBD1 (6 bases). Germline V gives CDR1 GTSNPN, CDR2 SVGIG (reference sequence). The CDR3 length is 13 residues. Trimming took 3 bases from V and 4 from J, leaving 12 bases between them. This chain's CDR3 is CAWRRGVSYGYTF. The CDR3, as DNA: TGTGCCTGGAGAAGGGGGGTCTCCTATGGCTACACCTTC.

The V gene is TRBV10-3, the J gene TRBJ2-7; 7 bases align to TRBD1. CDR3 length: 13 amino acids. Trimming cost V 4 bases and J 5 bases; bases outside gene matches: 5. Per germline, CDR1 ENHRY and CDR2 SYGVKD. CDR3: CAISVTTGDEQYF. As DNA, the CDR3 is TGTGCCATCAGTGTCACAACAGGGGACGAGCAGTACTTC.

The gene calls are TRBV5-1 and TRBJ2-7; tentatively, D is TRBD1 (5 bases). This CDR3 is 15 amino acids long. The V and J ends lost 4 bases and 3 bases respectively, with 17 bases between them. In germline, CDR1 is SGHRS, CDR2 YFSETQ. The CDR3 loop reads CASSIRTRPVYEQYF. The CDR3 coding sequence is TGCGCCAGCAGCATCCGGACAAGACCCGTCTACGAGCAGTACTTC.

The V call is TRBV2, the J call TRBJ2-7; perhaps TRBD1 as D (6 bases). Trimming took 1 base from V and 0 from J, leaving 13 bases between them. The CDR3 totals 16 residues. The V gene's germline CDR1 is SNHLY and CDR2 FYNNEI. The CDR3 sequence is CASSEVGTGHSYEQYF. Written as DNA, the CDR3 is TGTGCCAGCAGTGAAGTTGGTACAGGGCACTCCTACGAGCAGTACTTC.

The V gene is TRBV19, the J gene TRBJ1-3, with D possibly TRBD1 on 5 matching bases. This CDR3 region has 14 residues. CDR1 is LNHDA and CDR2 is SQIVND in the germline V gene (reference sequence). V was clipped by 8 bases and J by 0 bases, with 11 bases between them. The CDR3 nucleotides are TGTGCCAGTGGGTACCAGGGCTCTGGAAACACCATATATTTT. It specifies CASGYQGSGNTIYF.

This chain links TRBV11-2 with TRBJ2-7; a possible D gene is TRBD1 (6 bases). V was pared by 3 bases and J by 0 bases, with 12 bases between. Germline-derived CDR1 and CDR2 are SGHAT and FQNNGV. The CDR3 loop spans 15 amino acids. CDR3 coding DNA: TGTGCCAGCAGCTTCACGTCGGACAGCTCCTACGAGCAGTACTTC. This translates into CASSFTSDSSYEQYF. Looking up the rest from reference TRBV11-2 and TRBJ2-7 gives the full variable domain: EAGVAQSPRYKIIEKRQSVAFWCNPISGHATLYWYQQILGQGPKLLIQFQNNGVVDDSQLPKDRFSAERLKGVDSTLKIQPAKLEDSAVYLCASSFTSDSSYEQYFGPGTRLTVT.